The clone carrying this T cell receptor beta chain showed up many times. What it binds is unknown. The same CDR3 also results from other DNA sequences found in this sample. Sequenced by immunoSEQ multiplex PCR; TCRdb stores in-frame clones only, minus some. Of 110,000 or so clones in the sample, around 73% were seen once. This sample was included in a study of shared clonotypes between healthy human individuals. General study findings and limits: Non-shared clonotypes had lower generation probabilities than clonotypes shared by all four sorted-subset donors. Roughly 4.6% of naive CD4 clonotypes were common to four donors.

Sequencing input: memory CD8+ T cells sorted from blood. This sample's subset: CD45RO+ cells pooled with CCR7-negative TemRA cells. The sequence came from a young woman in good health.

CDR3 in amino acids: CASSESGRASEQYF. CDR3 in DNA: TGCGCCAGCAGTGAGTCAGGCAGGGCGTCTGAGCAGTACTTC. The chain recombines TRBV10-2 with TRBJ2-7; maybe TRBD1 (5 bases). Trimming pared 0 bases from V and 7 bases from J, leaving 13 bases between. In germline, CDR1 is WSHSY, CDR2 SAAADI. The CDR3 extends over 14 amino acids.